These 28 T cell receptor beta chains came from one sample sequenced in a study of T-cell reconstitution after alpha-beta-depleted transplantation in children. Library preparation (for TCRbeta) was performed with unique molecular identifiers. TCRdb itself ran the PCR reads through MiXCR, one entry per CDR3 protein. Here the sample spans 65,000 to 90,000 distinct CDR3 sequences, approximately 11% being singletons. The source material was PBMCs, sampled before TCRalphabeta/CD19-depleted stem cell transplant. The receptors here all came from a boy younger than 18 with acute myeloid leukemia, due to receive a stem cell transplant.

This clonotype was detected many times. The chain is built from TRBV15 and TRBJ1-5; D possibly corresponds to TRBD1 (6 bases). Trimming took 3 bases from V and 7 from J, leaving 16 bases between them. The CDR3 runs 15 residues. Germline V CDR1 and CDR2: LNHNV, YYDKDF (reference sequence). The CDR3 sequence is CATSSGVGARQPQHF. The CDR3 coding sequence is TGTGCCACCAGCAGCGGGGTGGGGGCAAGGCAGCCCCAGCATTTT.

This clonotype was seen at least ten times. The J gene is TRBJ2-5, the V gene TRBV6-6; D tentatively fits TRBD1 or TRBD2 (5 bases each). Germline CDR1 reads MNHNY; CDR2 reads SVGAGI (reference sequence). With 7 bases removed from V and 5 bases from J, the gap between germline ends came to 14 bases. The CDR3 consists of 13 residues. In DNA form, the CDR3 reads TGTGCCAGCATTAGGGGTTTAGCGGAGACCCAGTACTTC. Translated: CASIRGLAETQYF.

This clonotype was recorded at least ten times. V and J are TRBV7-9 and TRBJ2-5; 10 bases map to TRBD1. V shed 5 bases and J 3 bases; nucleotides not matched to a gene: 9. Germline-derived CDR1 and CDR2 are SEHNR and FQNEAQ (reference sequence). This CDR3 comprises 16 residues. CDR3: CASSPPGQGTKETQYF. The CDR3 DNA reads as TGTGCCAGCAGCCCGCCGGGACAGGGGACCAAAGAGACCCAGTACTTC.

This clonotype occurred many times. Here the CDR3 DNA reads TGTGCCAGCAGGGGGGGACTAGCAATAAATGAGCAGTTCTTC. Encoded protein: CASRGGLAINEQFF. The chain has TRBV12-3 or TRBV12-4 and TRBJ2-1, with TRBD2 matching over 9 bases. The CDR3 extends over 14 amino acids. J gave up 7 bases and V 6 bases, and 7 bases lay outside the gene matches.

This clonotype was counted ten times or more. The CDR3 DNA reads TGTGCCAGCAGCTTGAACACAGGGGACACCGGGGAGCTGTTTTTT. Amino acid sequence: CASSLNTGDTGELFF. The chain combines TRBV11-2 with TRBJ2-2; 7 bases are a match to TRBD1. V trimming: 3 bases; J trimming: 3 bases; junction bases outside the gene matches: 4. This CDR3 has 15 amino acids. Germline V gene data show CDR1 as SGHAT and CDR2 as FQNNGV.

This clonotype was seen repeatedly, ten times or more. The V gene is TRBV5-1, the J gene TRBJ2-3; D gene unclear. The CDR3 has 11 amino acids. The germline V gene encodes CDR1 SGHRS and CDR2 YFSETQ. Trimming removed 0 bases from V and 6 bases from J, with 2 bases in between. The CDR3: CASSLEDTQYF. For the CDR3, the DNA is TGCGCCAGCAGCTTGGAGGATACGCAGTATTTT.

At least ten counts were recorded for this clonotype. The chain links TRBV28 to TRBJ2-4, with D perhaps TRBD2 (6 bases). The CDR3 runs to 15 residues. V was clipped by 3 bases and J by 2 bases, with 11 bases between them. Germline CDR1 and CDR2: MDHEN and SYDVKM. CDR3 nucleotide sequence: TGTGCCAGCAGTTTGCCGGGAGAAACCAAAAACATTCAGTACTTC. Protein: CASSLPGETKNIQYF.

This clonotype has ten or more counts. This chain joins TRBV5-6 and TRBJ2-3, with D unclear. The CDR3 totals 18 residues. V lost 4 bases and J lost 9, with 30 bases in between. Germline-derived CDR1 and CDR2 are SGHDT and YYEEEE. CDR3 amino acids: CASSAKDGAVRSLVTQYF. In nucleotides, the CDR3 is TGTGCCAGCAGCGCGAAGGACGGCGCAGTTCGATCCCTCGTCACGCAGTATTTT.

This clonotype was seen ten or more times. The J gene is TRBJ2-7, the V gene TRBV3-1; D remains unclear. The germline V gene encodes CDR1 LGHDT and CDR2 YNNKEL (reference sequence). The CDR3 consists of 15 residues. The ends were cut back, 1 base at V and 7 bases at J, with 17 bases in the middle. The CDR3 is CASSQALHPLGEQYF. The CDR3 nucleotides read TGTGCCAGCAGCCAAGCTCTCCATCCCCTGGGGGAGCAGTACTTC.

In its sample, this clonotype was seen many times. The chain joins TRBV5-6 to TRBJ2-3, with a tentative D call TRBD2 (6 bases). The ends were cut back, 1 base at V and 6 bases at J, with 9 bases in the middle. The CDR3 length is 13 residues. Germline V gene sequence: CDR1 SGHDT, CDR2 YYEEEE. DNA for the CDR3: TGTGCCAGCAGCTTGAAACTAGCTGATACGCAGTATTTT. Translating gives CASSLKLADTQYF. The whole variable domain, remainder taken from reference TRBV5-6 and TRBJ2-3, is DAGVTQSPTHLIKTRGQQVTLRCSPKSGHDTVSWYQQALGQGPQFIFQYYEEEERQRGNFPDRFSGHQFPNYSSELNVNALLLGDSALYLCASSLKLADTQYFGPGTRLTVL.

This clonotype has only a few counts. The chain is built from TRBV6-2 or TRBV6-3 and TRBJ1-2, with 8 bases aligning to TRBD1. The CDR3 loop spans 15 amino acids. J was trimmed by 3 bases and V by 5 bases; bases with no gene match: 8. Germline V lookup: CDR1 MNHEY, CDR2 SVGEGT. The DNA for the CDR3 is TGTGCCAGCAGTCCACCGGACAGGGCCGACTATGGCTACACCTTC. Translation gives CASSPPDRADYGYTF.

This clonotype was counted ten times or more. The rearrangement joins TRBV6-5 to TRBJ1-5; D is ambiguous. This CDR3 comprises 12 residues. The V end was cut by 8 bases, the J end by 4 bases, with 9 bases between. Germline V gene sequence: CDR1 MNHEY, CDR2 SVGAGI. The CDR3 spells CASSLRNQPQHF. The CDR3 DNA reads TGTGCCAGCTCCCTCCGGAATCAGCCCCAGCATTTT.

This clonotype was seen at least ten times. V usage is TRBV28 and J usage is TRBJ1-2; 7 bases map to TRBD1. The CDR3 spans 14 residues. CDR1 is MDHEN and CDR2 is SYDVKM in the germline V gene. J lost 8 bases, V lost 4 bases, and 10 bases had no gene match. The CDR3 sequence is CASSSHRGRTGYTF. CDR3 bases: TGTGCCAGCAGTTCCCACAGGGGAAGGACGGGCTACACCTTC.

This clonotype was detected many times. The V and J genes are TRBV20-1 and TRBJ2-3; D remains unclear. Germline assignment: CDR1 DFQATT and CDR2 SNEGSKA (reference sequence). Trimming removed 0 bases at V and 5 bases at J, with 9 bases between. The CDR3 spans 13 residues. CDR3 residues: CSARDPPGDTQYF. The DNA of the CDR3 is TGCAGTGCTAGAGATCCCCCGGGAGATACGCAGTATTTT.

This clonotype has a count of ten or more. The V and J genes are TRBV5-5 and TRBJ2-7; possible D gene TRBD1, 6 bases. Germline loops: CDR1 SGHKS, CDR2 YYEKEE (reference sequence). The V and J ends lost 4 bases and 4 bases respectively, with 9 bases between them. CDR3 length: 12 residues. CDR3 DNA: TGTGCCAGCAGCCCGGACAGATACGAGCAGTACGTC. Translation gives CASSPDRYEQYV.

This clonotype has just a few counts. The CDR3 sequence is CASSFDISGANVLTF. In DNA form, the CDR3 reads TGTGCCAGCAGCTTCGACATCTCTGGGGCCAACGTCCTGACTTTC. This chain joins TRBV3-1 and TRBJ2-6; D ambiguous. The length of the CDR3 is 15 residues. The germline gives CDR1 LGHDT, CDR2 YNNKEL (reference sequence). Trimming took 5 bases from V and 0 from J, leaving 8 bases between them.

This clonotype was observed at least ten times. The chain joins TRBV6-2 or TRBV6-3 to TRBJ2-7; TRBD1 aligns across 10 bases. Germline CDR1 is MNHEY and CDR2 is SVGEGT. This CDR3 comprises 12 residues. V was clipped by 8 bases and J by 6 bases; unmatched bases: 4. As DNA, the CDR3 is TGTGCCAGCCGGGACAGGGGACGCGAGCAGTACTTC. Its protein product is CASRDRGREQYF.

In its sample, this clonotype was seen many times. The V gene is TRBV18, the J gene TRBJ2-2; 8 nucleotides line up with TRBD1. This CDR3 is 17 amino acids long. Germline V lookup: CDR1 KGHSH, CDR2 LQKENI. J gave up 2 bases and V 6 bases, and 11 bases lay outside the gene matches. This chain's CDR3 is CASSPGGTGGNTGELFF. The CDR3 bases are TGTGCCAGCTCCCCTGGGGGGACAGGAGGAAACACCGGGGAGCTGTTTTTT.

CDR3 protein: CASSLRAGDEAFF. CDR3 nucleotides: TGTGCCAGCAGCTTACGGGCAGGGGATGAAGCTTTCTTT. The genes are TRBV7-2 and TRBJ1-1; a weak D match, TRBD1 (6 bases). This CDR3 is 13 amino acids long. Germline values: CDR1 SGHTA, CDR2 FQGNSA. Trimming took off 2 bases at V and 7 bases at J, with 11 bases between the two ends.

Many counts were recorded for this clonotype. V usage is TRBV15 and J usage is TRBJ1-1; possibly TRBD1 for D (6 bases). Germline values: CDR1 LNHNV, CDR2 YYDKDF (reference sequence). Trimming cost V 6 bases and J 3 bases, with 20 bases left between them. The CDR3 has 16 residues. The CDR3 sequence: CATSLRDMDRHTEAFF. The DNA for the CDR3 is TGTGCCACCAGTCTCCGGGACATGGATCGGCACACTGAAGCTTTCTTT.

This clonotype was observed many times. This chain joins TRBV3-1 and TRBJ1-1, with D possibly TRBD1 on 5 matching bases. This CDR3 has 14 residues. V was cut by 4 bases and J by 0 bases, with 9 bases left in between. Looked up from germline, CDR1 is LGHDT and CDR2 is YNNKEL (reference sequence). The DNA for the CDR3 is TGTGCCAGCAGCCCCCAGGGAGTGAACACTGAAGCTTTCTTT. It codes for CASSPQGVNTEAFF.

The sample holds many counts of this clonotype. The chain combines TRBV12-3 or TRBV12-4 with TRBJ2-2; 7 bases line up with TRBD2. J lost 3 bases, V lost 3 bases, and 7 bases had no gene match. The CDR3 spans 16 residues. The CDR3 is CASSFGLGPDTGELFF. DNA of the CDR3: TGTGCCAGCAGTTTCGGACTAGGCCCTGACACCGGGGAGCTGTTTTTT.

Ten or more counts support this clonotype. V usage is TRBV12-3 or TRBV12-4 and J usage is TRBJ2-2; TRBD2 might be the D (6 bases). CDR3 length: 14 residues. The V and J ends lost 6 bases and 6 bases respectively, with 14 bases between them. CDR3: CASSKSREAGELFF. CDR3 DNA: TGTGCCAGCAGCAAATCTAGGGAGGCCGGGGAGCTGTTTTTT.

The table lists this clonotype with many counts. In DNA, the CDR3 is TGTGCCAGCAGCTTTTCCGGGGGGTCCTACAATGAGCAGTTCTTC. Translating gives CASSFSGGSYNEQFF. The V call is TRBV7-3, the J call TRBJ2-1, with TRBD2 matching over 7 bases. The V gene end was trimmed by 3 bases and the J gene end by 1 base; junction bases not matched to a gene: 3. The CDR3 contains 15 residues. Germline V gene lookup returns CDR1 SGHTA and CDR2 FQGTGA.

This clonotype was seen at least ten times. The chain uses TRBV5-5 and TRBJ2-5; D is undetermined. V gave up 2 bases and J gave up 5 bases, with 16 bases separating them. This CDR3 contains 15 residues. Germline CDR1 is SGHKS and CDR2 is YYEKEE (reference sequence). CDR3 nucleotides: TGTGCCAGCAGCTTTACGATGACGCCGACGGAGACCCAGTACTTC. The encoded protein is CASSFTMTPTETQYF.

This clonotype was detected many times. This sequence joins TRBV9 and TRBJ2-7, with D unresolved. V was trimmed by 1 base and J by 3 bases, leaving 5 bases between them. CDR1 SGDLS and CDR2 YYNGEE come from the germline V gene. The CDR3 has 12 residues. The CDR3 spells CASSVTGYEQYF. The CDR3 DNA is TGTGCCAGCAGCGTAACCGGCTACGAGCAGTACTTC.

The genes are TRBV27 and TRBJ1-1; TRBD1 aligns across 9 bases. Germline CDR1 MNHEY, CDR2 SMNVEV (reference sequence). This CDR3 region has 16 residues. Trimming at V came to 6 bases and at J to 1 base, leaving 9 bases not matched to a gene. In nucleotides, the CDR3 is TGTGCCAGCAGCCCACAGGGGGCCATCCCGAACACTGAAGCTTTCTTT. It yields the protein CASSPQGAIPNTEAFF.

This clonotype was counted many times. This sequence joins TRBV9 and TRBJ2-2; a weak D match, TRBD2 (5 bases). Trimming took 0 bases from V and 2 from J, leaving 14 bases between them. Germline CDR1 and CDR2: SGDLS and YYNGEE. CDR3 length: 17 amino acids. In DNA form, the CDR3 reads TGTGCCAGCAGCGTAGACGCCCGGCTAGCTAACACCGGGGAGCTGTTTTTT. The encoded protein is CASSVDARLANTGELFF.